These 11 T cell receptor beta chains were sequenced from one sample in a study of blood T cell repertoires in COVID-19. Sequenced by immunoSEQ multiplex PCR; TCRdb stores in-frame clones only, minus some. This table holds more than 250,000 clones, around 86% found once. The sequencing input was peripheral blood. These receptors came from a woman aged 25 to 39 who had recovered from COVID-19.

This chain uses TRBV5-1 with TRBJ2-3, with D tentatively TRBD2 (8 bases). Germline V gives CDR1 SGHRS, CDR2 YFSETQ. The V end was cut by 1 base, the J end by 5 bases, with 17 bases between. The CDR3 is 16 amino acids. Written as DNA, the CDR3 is TGCGCCAGCAGCTTGTTCAGCGGGAGACAGGGAGATACGCAGTATTTT. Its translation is CASSLFSGRQGDTQYF.

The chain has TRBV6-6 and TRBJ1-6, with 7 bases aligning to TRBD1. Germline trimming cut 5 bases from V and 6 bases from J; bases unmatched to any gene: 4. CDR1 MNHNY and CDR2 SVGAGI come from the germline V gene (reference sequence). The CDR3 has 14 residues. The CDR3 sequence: CASSKGQINSPLHF. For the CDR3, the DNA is TGTGCCAGCAGTAAGGGACAGATTAATTCACCCCTCCACTTT.

The DNA for the CDR3 is TGTGCCAGCAGCAGCCCGGATTCACCCCTCCACTTT. Protein: CASSSPDSPLHF. This chain uses TRBV7-9 with TRBJ1-6; D gene unclear. CDR1 SEHNR and CDR2 FQNEAQ come from the germline V gene (reference sequence). The CDR3 has 12 amino acids. Trimming shortened V by 5 bases and J by 8 bases, and 7 bases separated the two germline ends.

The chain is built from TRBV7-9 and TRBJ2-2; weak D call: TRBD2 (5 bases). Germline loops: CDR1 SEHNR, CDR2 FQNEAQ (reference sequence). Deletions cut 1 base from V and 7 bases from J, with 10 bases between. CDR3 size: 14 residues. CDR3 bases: TGTGCCAGCAGCTTAGGCCCCGAGGGCGGGGAGCTGTTTTTT. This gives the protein CASSLGPEGGELFF.

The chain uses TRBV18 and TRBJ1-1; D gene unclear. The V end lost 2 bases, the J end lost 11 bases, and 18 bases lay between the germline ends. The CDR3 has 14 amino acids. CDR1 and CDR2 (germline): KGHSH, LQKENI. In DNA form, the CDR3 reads TGTGCCAGCTCACCATCGGAGGGCCCCAGCCAGGCTTTCTTT. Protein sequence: CASSPSEGPSQAFF.

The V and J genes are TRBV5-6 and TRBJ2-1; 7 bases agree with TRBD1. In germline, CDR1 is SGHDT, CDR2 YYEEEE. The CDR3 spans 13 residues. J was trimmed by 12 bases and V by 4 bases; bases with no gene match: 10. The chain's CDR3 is CASSKGAVHWQFF. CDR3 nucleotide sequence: TGTGCCAGCAGCAAGGGGGCCGTTCATTGGCAGTTCTTC.

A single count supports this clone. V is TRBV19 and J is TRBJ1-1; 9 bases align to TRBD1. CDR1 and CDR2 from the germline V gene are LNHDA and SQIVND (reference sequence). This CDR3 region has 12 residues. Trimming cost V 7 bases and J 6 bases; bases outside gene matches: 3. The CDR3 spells CASNTGGPEAFF. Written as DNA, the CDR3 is TGTGCCAGTAACACAGGGGGCCCTGAAGCTTTCTTT.

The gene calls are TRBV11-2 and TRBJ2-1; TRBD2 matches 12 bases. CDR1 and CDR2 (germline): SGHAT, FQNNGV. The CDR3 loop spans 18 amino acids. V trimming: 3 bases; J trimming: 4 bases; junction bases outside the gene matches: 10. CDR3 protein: CASSFYASGGALYNEQFF. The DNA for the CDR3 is TGTGCCAGCAGCTTTTACGCTAGCGGGGGGGCTTTGTACAATGAGCAGTTCTTC.

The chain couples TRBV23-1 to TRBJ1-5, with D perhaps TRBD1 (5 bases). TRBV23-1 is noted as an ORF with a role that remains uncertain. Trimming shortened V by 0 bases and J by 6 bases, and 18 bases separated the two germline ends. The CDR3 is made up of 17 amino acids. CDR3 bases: TGCGCCAGCAGTCAATCAAGGTGGATAAGGGGAGGTCAGCCCCAGCATTTT. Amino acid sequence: CASSQSRWIRGGQPQHF.

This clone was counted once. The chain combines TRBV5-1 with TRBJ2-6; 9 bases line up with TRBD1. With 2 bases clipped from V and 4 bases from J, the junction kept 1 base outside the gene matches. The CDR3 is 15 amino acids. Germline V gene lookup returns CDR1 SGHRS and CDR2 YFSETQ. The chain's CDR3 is CASSLQGAGANVLTF. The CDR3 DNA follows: TGCGCCAGCAGCTTACAGGGGGCCGGGGCCAACGTCCTGACTTTC. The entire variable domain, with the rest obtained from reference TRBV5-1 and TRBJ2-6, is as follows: KAGVTQTPRYLIKTRGQQVTLSCSPISGHRSVSWYQQTPGQGLQFLFEYFSETQRNKGNFPGRFSGRQFSNSRSEMNVSTLELGDSALYLCASSLQGAGANVLTFGAGSRLTVL.

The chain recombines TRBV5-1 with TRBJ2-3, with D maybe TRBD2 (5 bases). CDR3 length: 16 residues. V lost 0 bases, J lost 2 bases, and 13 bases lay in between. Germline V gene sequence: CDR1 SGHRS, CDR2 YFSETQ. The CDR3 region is CASSLAPGWSTDTQYF. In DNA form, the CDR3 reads TGCGCCAGCAGCTTGGCCCCGGGATGGTCCACAGATACGCAGTATTTT.